The 5 T cell receptor beta chains listed next were all sequenced from one sample in a study of blood T cell repertoires in COVID-19 (dated by TCRdb to 2018 to 2021). Libraries were prepared through the immunoSEQ multiplex PCR assay. Not all clones reach the TCRdb copy of this immuneACCESS table, which keeps in-frame sequences only. Checked studies attribute under half of the gap to unresolved V genes and leave the rest unexplained. In this sample the table shows about 320,000 clones, roughly 86% of which occur a single time. Clones ranked in the top ten supply around 9.3% of the sample. Source material: PBMCs or T cells enriched from blood (not recorded which). The receptors were gathered from a woman under 30 who had recovered from COVID-19.

The V gene is TRBV7-2, the J gene TRBJ2-5; D is perhaps TRBD2 (6 bases). Looked up from germline, CDR1 is SGHTA and CDR2 is FQGNSA. V lost 2 bases to trimming and J lost 1 base, with 14 bases between them. The CDR3 runs to 16 residues. The CDR3 reads CASSLKGWRGQETQYF. CDR3 DNA sequence: TGTGCCAGCAGCTTAAAAGGTTGGCGGGGCCAAGAGACCCAGTACTTC.

This chain joins TRBV4-1 and TRBJ1-6, with a possible D match to TRBD1 (5 bases). V gave up 3 bases and J gave up 0 bases, with 12 bases separating them. Germline CDR1 reads MGHRA; CDR2 reads YSYEKL. CDR3 length: 17 residues. CDR3 sequence reads: CASSHDSPSSYNSPLHF. CDR3 bases: TGCGCCAGCAGCCATGACAGTCCCAGCTCCTATAATTCACCCCTCCACTTT.

The chain couples TRBV10-3 to TRBJ1-1; 12 bases agree with TRBD1. The germline gives CDR1 ENHRY, CDR2 SYGVKD. The junction had 4 bases not matched to a gene; V was cut back by 8 bases and J by 3 bases. The CDR3 spans 14 residues. CDR3 in amino acids: CAIRDRGPDTEAFF. CDR3 coding DNA: TGTGCCATCCGGGACAGGGGGCCTGACACTGAAGCTTTCTTT.

V gene TRBV4-2 combines with J gene TRBJ2-3; TRBD2 agrees at 7 bases. The V gene's germline CDR1 is LGHNA and CDR2 YNFKEQ. The CDR3 covers 19 residues. The V segment lost 0 bases and the J segment 2 bases; nucleotides outside the gene matches: 14. CDR3 sequence (DNA): TGTGCCAGCAGCCAAGAACCCAGAGGCCTAGCGGATCCCACAGATACGCAGTATTTT. Amino acid sequence: CASSQEPRGLADPTDTQYF.

The chain carries TRBV5-6 and TRBJ2-5; the match to TRBD2 covers 15 bases. CDR3 length: 16 residues. V gave up 2 bases and J gave up 5 bases; unmatched junction bases: 4. Germline CDR1 SGHDT, CDR2 YYEEEE. The CDR3 nucleotides are TGTGCCAGCAGCTTATGGACTAGCGGGGGGGCGGAGACCCAGTACTTC. This codes for CASSLWTSGGAETQYF.